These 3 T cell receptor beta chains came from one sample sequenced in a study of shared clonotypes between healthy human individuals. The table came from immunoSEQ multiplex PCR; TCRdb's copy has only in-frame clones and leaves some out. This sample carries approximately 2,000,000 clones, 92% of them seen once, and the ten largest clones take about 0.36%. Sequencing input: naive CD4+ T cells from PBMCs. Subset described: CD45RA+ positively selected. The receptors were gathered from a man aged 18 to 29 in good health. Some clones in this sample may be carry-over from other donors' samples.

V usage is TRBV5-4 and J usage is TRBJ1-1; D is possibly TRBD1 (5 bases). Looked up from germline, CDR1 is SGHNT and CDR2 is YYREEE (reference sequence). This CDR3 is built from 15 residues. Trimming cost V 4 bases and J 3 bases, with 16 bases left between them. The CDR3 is CASSPAGTGHTEAFF. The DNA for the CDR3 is TGTGCCAGCAGCCCCGCGGGTACGGGGCACACTGAAGCTTTCTTT.

Here the CDR3 reads CASSPEGGNDEQYF. CDR3 in DNA: TGTGCCAGCTCACCCGAGGGAGGGAACGACGAGCAGTACTTC. The V and J genes are TRBV18 and TRBJ2-7; 7 bases align to TRBD2. Looked up from germline, CDR1 is KGHSH and CDR2 is LQKENI. The V gene end was trimmed by 3 bases and the J gene end by 5 bases; junction bases not matched to a gene: 7. The CDR3 runs 14 residues.

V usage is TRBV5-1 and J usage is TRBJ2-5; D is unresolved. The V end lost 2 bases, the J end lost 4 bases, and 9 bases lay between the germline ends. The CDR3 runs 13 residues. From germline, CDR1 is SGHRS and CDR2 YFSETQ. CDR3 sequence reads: CASSFTIGETQYF. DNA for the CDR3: TGCGCCAGCAGCTTTACAATCGGAGAGACCCAGTACTTC.